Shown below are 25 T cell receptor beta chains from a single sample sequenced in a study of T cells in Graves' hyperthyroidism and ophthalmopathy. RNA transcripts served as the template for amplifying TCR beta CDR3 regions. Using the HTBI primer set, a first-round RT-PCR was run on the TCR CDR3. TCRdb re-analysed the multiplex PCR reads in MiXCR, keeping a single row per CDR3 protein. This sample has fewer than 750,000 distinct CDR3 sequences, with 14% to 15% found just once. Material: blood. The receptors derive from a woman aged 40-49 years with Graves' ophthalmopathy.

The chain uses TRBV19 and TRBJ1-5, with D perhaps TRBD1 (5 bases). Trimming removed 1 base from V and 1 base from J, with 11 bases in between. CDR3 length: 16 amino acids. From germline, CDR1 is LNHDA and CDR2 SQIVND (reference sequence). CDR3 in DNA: TGTGCCAGTAGTATAGTACGGCGGGGGAGCAATCAGCCCCAGCATTTT. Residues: CASSIVRRGSNQPQHF.

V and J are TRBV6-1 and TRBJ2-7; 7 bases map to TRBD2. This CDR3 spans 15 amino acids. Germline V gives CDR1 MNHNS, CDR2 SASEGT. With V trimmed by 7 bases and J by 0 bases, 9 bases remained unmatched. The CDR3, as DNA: TGTGCCAGCACCCCTCGGGCTAGCGGCTCCTACGAGCAGTACTTC. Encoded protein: CASTPRASGSYEQYF.

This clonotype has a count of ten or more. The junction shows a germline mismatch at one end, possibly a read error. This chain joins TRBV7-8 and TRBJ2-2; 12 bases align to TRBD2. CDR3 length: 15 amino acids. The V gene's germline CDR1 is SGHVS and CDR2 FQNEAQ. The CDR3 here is CASILRLAGAGELFF. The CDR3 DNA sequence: TGTGCCAGCATCTTACGACTAGCGGGAGCCGGGGAGCTGTTTTTT.

The CDR3 nucleotides are TGCAGCGTTGATTTGGGTGTTTACGGGGTGAACACTGAAGCTTTCTTT. Its protein product is CSVDLGVYGVNTEAFF. This chain uses TRBV29-1 with TRBJ1-1; no reliable D call. Germline assignment: CDR1 SQVTM and CDR2 ANQGSEA. The CDR3 spans 16 residues. V dropped 3 bases and J dropped 0 bases, with 17 bases sitting between them.

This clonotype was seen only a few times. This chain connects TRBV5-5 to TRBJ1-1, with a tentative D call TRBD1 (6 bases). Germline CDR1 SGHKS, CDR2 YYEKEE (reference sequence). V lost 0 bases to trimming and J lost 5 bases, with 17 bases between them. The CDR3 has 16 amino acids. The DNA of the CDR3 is TGTGCCAGCAGCTTGGAAGGGAGGGGGGAGTGGACTGAAGCTTTCTTT. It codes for CASSLEGRGEWTEAFF.

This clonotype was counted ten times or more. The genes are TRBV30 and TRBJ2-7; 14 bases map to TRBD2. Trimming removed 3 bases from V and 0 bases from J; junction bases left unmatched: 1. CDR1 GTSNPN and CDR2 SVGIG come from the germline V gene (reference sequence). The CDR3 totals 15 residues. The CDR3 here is CAWRGTSGSSYEQYF. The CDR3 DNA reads TGTGCCTGGAGGGGGACTAGCGGGAGCTCCTACGAGCAGTACTTC. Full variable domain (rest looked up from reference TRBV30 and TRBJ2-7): SQTIHQWPATLVQPVGSPLSLECTVEGTSNPNLYWYRQAAGRGLQLLFYSVGIGQISSEVPQNLSASRPQDRQFILSSKKLLLSDSGFYLCAWRGTSGSSYEQYFGPGTRLTVT.

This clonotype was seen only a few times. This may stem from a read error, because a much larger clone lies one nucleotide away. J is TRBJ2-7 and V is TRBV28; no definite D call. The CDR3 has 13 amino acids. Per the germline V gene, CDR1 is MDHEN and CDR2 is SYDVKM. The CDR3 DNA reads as TGTGCCAGCAGTTTAGCGGAGCCCTACGGGCAGTACTTC. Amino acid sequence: CASSLAEPYGQYF.

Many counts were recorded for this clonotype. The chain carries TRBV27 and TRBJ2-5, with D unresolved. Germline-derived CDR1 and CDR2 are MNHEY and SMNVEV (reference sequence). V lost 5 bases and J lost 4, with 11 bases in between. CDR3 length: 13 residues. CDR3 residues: CASSLTWGETQYF. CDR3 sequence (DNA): TGTGCCAGCAGTCTAACGTGGGGAGAGACCCAGTACTTC.

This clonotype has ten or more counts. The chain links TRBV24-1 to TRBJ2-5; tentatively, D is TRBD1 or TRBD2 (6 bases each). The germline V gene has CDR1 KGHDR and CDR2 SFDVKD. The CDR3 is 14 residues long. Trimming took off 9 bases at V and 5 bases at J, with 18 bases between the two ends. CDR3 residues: CATAGTGTGETQYF. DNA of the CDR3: TGTGCCACCGCAGGCACAGGGACTGGGGAGACCCAGTACTTC.

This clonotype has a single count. The DNA for the CDR3 is TGTGCCAGCAGCCAACGCCCGAATAGCGGGAGTAACGCCGGGGAGCTGTTTTTT. Protein: CASSQRPNSGSNAGELFF. The V gene is TRBV11-2, the J gene TRBJ2-2, with 9 bases that match TRBD2. Germline V gives CDR1 SGHAT, CDR2 FQNNGV. V was pared by 5 bases and J by 6 bases, with 16 bases of the junction left unmatched. This CDR3 contains 18 residues.

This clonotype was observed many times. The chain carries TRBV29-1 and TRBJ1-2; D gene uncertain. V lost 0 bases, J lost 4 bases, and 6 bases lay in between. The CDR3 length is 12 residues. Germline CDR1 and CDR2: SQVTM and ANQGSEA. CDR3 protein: CSVEDETYGYTF. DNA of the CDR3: TGCAGCGTTGAAGATGAAACCTATGGCTACACCTTC.

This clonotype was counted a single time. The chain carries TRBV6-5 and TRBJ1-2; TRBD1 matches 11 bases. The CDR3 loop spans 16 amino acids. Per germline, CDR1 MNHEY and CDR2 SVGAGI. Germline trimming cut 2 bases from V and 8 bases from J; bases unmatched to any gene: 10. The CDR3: CASSYTRGQGARGYTF. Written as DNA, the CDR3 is TGTGCCAGCAGTTACACCCGAGGACAGGGGGCACGCGGCTACACCTTC.

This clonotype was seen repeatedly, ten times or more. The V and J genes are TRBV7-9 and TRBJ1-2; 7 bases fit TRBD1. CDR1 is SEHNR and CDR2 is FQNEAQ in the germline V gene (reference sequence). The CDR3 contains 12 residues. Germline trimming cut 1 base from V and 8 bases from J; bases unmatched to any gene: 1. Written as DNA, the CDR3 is TGTGCCAGCAGCTTAGACAGGGGCGGCTACACCTTC. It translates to CASSLDRGGYTF.

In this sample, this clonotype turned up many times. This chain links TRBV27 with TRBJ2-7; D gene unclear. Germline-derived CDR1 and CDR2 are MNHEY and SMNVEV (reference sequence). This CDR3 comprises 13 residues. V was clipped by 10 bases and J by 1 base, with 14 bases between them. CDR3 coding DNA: TGTGCCAATTCAGCCCCGACTTCCTACGAGCAGTACTTC. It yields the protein CANSAPTSYEQYF.

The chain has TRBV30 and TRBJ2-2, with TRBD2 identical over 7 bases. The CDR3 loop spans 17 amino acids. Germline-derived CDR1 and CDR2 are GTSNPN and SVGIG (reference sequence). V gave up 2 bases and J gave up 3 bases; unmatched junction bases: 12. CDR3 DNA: TGTGCCTGGAGTTCTGAACTAGCGCGAGTGTACACCGGGGAGCTGTTTTTT. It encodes CAWSSELARVYTGELFF.

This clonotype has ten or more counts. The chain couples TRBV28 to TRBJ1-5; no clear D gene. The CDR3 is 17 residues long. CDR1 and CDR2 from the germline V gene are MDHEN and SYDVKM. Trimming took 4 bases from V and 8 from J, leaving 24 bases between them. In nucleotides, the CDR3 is TGTGCCAGCAGTTCGTTGAGGACCCCGTGGCGATCAAAGCCCCAGCATTTT. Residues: CASSSLRTPWRSKPQHF.

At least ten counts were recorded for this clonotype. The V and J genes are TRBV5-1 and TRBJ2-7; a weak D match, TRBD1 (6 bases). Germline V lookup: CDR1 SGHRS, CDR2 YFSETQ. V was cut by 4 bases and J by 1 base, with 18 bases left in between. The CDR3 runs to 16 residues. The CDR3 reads CASSLDYTGLSYEQYF. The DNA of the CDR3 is TGCGCCAGCAGCCTGGATTATACAGGGTTGTCCTACGAGCAGTACTTC.

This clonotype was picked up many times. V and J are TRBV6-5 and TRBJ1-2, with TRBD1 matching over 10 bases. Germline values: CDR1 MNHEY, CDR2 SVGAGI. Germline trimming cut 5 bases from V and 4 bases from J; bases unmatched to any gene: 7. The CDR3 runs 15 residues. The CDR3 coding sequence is TGTGCCAGCAGTCCCCCGGGACAGGGGTTCTATGGCTACACCTTC. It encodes CASSPPGQGFYGYTF.

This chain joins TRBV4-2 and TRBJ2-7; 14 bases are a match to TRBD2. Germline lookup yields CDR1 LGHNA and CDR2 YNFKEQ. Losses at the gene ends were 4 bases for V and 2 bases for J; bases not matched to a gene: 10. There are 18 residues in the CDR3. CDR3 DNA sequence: TGTGCCAGCAGCCCTGCCGGGACTAGCGGGAGTACTACCTACGAGCAGTACTTC. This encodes CASSPAGTSGSTTYEQYF.

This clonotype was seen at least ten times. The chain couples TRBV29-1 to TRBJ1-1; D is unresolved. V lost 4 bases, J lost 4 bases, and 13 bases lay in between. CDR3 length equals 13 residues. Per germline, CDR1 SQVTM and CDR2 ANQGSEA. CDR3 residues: CSVGTSWGTEAFF. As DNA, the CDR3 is TGCAGCGTTGGAACCTCCTGGGGCACTGAAGCTTTCTTT.

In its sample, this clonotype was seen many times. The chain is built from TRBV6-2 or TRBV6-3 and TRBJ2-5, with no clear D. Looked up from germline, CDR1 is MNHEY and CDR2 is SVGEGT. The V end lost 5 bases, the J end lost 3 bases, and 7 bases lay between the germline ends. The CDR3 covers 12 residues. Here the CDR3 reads CASSPWKETQYF. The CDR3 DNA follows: TGTGCCAGCAGTCCATGGAAAGAGACCCAGTACTTC.

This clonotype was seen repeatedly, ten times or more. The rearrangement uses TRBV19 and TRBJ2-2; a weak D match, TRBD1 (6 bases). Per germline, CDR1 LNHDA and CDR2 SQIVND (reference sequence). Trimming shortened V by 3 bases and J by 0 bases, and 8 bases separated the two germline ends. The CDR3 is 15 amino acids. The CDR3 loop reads CASSIQGSNTGELFF. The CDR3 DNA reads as TGTGCCAGTAGTATTCAGGGGTCGAACACCGGGGAGCTGTTTTTT.

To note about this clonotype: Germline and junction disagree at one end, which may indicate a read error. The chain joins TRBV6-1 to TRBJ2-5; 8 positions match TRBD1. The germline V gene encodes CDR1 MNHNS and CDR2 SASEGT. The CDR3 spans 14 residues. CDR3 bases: TGTGTCAGCACCGAGGACAGGGCCCAAGAGACCCAGTACTTC. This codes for CVSTEDRAQETQYF.

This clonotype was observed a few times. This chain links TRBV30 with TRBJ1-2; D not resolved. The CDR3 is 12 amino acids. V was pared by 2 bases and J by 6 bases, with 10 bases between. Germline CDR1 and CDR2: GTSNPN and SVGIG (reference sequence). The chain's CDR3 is CAWSRVKNGYTF. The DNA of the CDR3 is TGTGCCTGGAGTCGCGTTAAAAATGGCTACACCTTC.

CDR3 protein: CAWSVANGETQYF. CDR3 bases: TGTGCCTGGAGCGTCGCCAACGGGGAGACCCAGTACTTC. V usage is TRBV30 and J usage is TRBJ2-5; D gene unclear. Trimming cost V 3 bases and J 5 bases, with 13 bases left between them. The V gene's germline CDR1 is GTSNPN and CDR2 SVGIG (reference sequence). This CDR3 region has 13 residues.